This is a list of T cell receptor beta chains from one sample in a study of blood T cell repertoires in COVID-19. TCRdb keeps only in-frame clones here, not all; method: immunoSEQ multiplex PCR. The sample records approximately 260,000 clones, 84% being singletons. Material: peripheral blood. These receptors originate from a human donor in a cohort sampled during active COVID-19. CDR3s include the opening cysteine and the closing phenylalanine or tryptophan. The order of the fields is CDR3 protein, CDR3 DNA, J gene, V gene, D gene, clone size. The D gene is left open where the match is weak. A row's size may be missing; if present it is once, few, many or a size class.

CDR3: CASTETTGSHTGELFF
DNA: TGTGCCAGTACCGAAACGACAGGGTCCCACACCGGGGAGCTGTTTTTT
J: TRBJ2-2
V: TRBV19
D: TRBD1
size: .

CDR3: CASSASPGLSYGANVLTF
DNA: TGTGCCAGTTCTGCCTCGCCAGGGCTCTCGTACGGGGCCAACGTCCTGACTTTC
J: TRBJ2-6
V: TRBV19
D: .
size: .

CDR3: CASSLPSTGGTEAFF
DNA: TGTGCCAGCTCACTGCCCTCGACCGGAGGGACTGAAGCTTTCTTT
J: TRBJ1-1
V: TRBV18
D: .
size: .

CDR3: CASREGTGLQETQYF
DNA: TGTGCCAGTAGAGAGGGGACAGGGCTACAAGAGACCCAGTACTTC
J: TRBJ2-5
V: TRBV19
D: TRBD1
size: once

CDR3: CASRRRTDPQHF
DNA: TGTGCCAGCAGGCGCAGGACAGATCCCCAGCATTTT
J: TRBJ1-5
V: TRBV2
D: .
size: .

CDR3: CASSGDSGRYNEQFF
DNA: TGTGCCAGCAGCGGAGATAGCGGGAGATACAATGAGCAGTTCTTC
J: TRBJ2-1
V: TRBV9
D: TRBD2
size: .

CDR3: CASSYKQVNQPQHF
DNA: TGTGCCAGCAGTTACAAGCAGGTTAATCAGCCCCAGCATTTT
J: TRBJ1-5
V: TRBV6-6
D: .
size: .

CDR3: CASSTGETQYF
DNA: TGCGCCAGCAGCACCGGTGAGACCCAGTACTTC
J: TRBJ2-5
V: TRBV5-1
D: .
size: .

CDR3: CASSRLAGKETQYF
DNA: TGTGCCAGCTCAAGGCTAGCGGGGAAAGAGACCCAGTACTTC
J: TRBJ2-5
V: TRBV18
D: TRBD2
size: .

CDR3: CASSLEQDRPTYEQYF
DNA: TGTGCCAGCAGCTTAGAACAGGACAGGCCGACCTACGAGCAGTACTTC
J: TRBJ2-7
V: TRBV7-2
D: TRBD1
size: .

CDR3: CASSLEPSTDTQYF
DNA: TGTGCCAGCAGCTTAGAGCCTAGCACAGATACGCAGTATTTT
J: TRBJ2-3
V: TRBV7-9
D: .
size: .

CDR3: CASSLAQSGELFF
DNA: TGCGCCAGCAGCTTGGCCCAATCCGGGGAGCTGTTTTTT
J: TRBJ2-2
V: TRBV5-1
D: .
size: .

CDR3: CASQAGGSPNYGYTF
DNA: TGTGCCAGCCAGGCCGGTGGCAGTCCTAACTATGGCTACACCTTC
J: TRBJ1-2
V: TRBV7-2
D: .
size: once

CDR3: CASSTDRYTYEQYF
DNA: TGTGCCAGCAGTACGGACAGGTACACCTACGAGCAGTACTTC
J: TRBJ2-7
V: TRBV6-5
D: TRBD1
size: .

CDR3: CASRGTVSSYEQYF
DNA: TGCGCCAGCAGGGGGACAGTTAGCTCCTACGAGCAGTACTTC
J: TRBJ2-7
V: TRBV5-1
D: TRBD1
size: .

CDR3: CAISSGGYTDTQYF
DNA: TGTGCCATCAGTAGCGGGGGTTACACAGATACGCAGTATTTT
J: TRBJ2-3
V: TRBV10-3
D: TRBD2
size: .

CDR3: CSASRAGNNSPLHF
DNA: TGCAGTGCTAGTAGAGCAGGGAACAATTCACCCCTCCACTTT
J: TRBJ1-6
V: TRBV20-1
D: .
size: .

CDR3: CASSRAGSVDSEQFF
DNA: TGTGCCAGCAGCCGAGCAGGCTCCGTAGATAGTGAGCAGTTCTTC
J: TRBJ2-1
V: TRBV9
D: .
size: .

CDR3: CASRREGPSGHYEQYF
DNA: TGTGCCAGCCGGCGGGAGGGCCCGTCGGGACACTACGAGCAGTACTTC
J: TRBJ2-7
V: TRBV2
D: TRBD2
size: few

CDR3: CASSHSGLASTSYEQYF
DNA: TGTGCCAGCTCACACTCGGGACTAGCTTCTACCTCCTACGAGCAGTACTTC
J: TRBJ2-7
V: TRBV18
D: TRBD2
size: once

CDR3: CASSDRDRIEETQYF
DNA: TGTGCCAGCAGCGACCGGGACAGAATCGAAGAGACCCAGTACTTC
J: TRBJ2-5
V: TRBV3-1/TRBV3-2
D: TRBD1
size: .

CDR3: CASRGTRFPYEQYF
DNA: TGTGCCAGCAGAGGGACTAGGTTTCCCTACGAGCAGTACTTC
J: TRBJ2-7
V: TRBV28
D: TRBD2
size: .

CDR3: CASSYSGDRTYEQYF
DNA: TGTGCCAGCAGTTACTCGGGGGACAGAACCTACGAGCAGTACTTC
J: TRBJ2-7
V: TRBV6-5
D: TRBD1
size: .

CDR3: CAISGKEGHEQFF
DNA: TGTGCCATCAGTGGTAAAGAGGGCCATGAGCAGTTCTTC
J: TRBJ2-1
V: TRBV10-3
D: .
size: .

CDR3: CASSLTPTGGGYTF
DNA: TGTGCCAGCAGCTTAACACCTACAGGTGGCGGCTACACCTTC
J: TRBJ1-2
V: TRBV7-3
D: .
size: .

CDR3: CASSRGRGVTDTQYF
DNA: TGTGCCAGCAGCCGTGGACGGGGGGTCACAGATACGCAGTATTTT
J: TRBJ2-3
V: TRBV2
D: TRBD2
size: .

CDR3: CASSLGPGGNQPQHF
DNA: TGTGCCAGCAGCTTGGGACCGGGTGGCAATCAGCCCCAGCATTTT
J: TRBJ1-5
V: TRBV5-6
D: .
size: .

CDR3: CASSENLAGASGYF
DNA: TGTGCCAGCAGTGAAAACCTAGCGGGAGCATCGGGGTATTTT
J: TRBJ2-3
V: TRBV2
D: TRBD2
size: .

CDR3: CASETAASGRYGSYEQYF
DNA: TGTGCCAGTGAAACTGCTGCAAGCGGGAGATATGGGTCCTACGAGCAGTACTTC
J: TRBJ2-7
V: TRBV19
D: TRBD2
size: .

CDR3: CASNRGGAGYEQYF
DNA: TGTGCCAGCAATCGAGGGGGCGCGGGGTACGAGCAGTACTTC
J: TRBJ2-7
V: TRBV6-5
D: .
size: once

CDR3: CASSQPGQGVYEQYF
DNA: TGTGCCAGCAGCCAACCGGGACAGGGGGTCTACGAGCAGTACTTC
J: TRBJ2-7
V: TRBV3-1/TRBV3-2
D: TRBD1
size: once

CDR3: CATSSGTSSYNSPLHF
DNA: TGTGCCACATCCTCGGGCACTAGCTCCTATAATTCACCCCTCCACTTT
J: TRBJ1-6
V: TRBV9
D: .
size: few

CDR3: CASSAGLISSNQPQHF
DNA: TGTGCCAGCAGTGCAGGGTTGATATCGAGCAATCAGCCCCAGCATTTT
J: TRBJ1-5
V: TRBV6-6
D: .
size: .

CDR3: CASNRGGDEQYF
DNA: TGTGCCAGCAATAGGGGGGGGGACGAGCAGTACTTC
J: TRBJ2-7
V: TRBV2
D: .
size: .

CDR3: CASSREPQTAMNTEAFF
DNA: TGTGCCAGCAGCCGCGAACCCCAGACAGCTATGAACACTGAAGCTTTCTTT
J: TRBJ1-1
V: TRBV5-5
D: .
size: .

CDR3: CASSSQGGTEAFF
DNA: TGTGCCAGCAGCTCGCAGGGTGGGACTGAAGCTTTCTTT
J: TRBJ1-1
V: TRBV11-2
D: .
size: .

CDR3: CASSLGGSSYNEQFF
DNA: TGTGCCAGCAGCTTGGGAGGCAGCTCCTACAATGAGCAGTTCTTC
J: TRBJ2-1
V: TRBV5-4
D: .
size: .

CDR3: CASSTELSYEQYF
DNA: TGTGCCAGCAGCACGGAACTATCCTACGAGCAGTACTTC
J: TRBJ2-7
V: TRBV5-4
D: .
size: .

CDR3: CASSLGRTGYNEQFF
DNA: TGTGCCAGCAGCTTAGGACGGACAGGATACAATGAGCAGTTCTTC
J: TRBJ2-1
V: TRBV7-8
D: TRBD1
size: .

CDR3: CASSSLGDTQYF
DNA: TGTGCCAGCAGTTCTCTCGGAGATACGCAGTATTTT
J: TRBJ2-3
V: TRBV6-5
D: .
size: once

CDR3: CASSWSSPTNEKLFF
DNA: TGTGCCAGCAGTTGGTCTAGCCCAACTAATGAAAAACTGTTTTTT
J: TRBJ1-4
V: TRBV7-9
D: .
size: .

CDR3: CSPSLVETQYF
DNA: TGCAGTCCAAGTTTAGTTGAGACCCAGTACTTC
J: TRBJ2-5
V: TRBV20-1
D: .
size: .

CDR3: CASTPRTAYNEQFF
DNA: TGTGCCAGTACCCCGCGGACAGCGTACAATGAGCAGTTCTTC
J: TRBJ2-1
V: TRBV19
D: .
size: .

CDR3: CASSPDRANIQYF
DNA: TGCGCCAGCAGCCCGGACAGGGCTAACATTCAGTACTTC
J: TRBJ2-4
V: TRBV5-1
D: TRBD1
size: once

CDR3: CASSYRLAGRTDTQYF
DNA: TGCGCCAGCAGCTACCGACTAGCGGGACGCACAGATACGCAGTATTTT
J: TRBJ2-3
V: TRBV5-1
D: TRBD2
size: once

CDR3: CASRFRYGYTF
DNA: TGTGCCAGCAGATTCAGATATGGCTACACCTTC
J: TRBJ1-2
V: TRBV28
D: .
size: .

CDR3: CASSKQGWKGGQYF
DNA: TGTGCCAGCAGTAAACAGGGTTGGAAGGGTGGGCAGTACTTC
J: TRBJ2-7
V: TRBV2
D: .
size: .

CDR3: CASSEGTEYNSPLHF
DNA: TGTGCCAGCAGTGAAGGGACAGAATATAATTCACCCCTCCACTTT
J: TRBJ1-6
V: TRBV6-1
D: .
size: .

CDR3: CASSYQGEGNTIYF
DNA: TGCGCCAGCAGCTACCAGGGCGAGGGAAACACCATATATTTT
J: TRBJ1-3
V: TRBV5-1
D: .
size: .

CDR3: CASSLEGTDSYEQYF
DNA: TGCGCCAGCAGCTTGGAAGGGACAGATTCCTACGAGCAGTACTTC
J: TRBJ2-7
V: TRBV5-1
D: TRBD1
size: .

CDR3: CATSDSGVNNEQFF
DNA: TGTGCCACCAGTGATTCGGGGGTTAACAATGAGCAGTTCTTC
J: TRBJ2-1
V: TRBV24-1
D: .
size: .

CDR3: CASRSPPGQGALEQFF
DNA: TGTGCCAGTAGGTCTCCGCCGGGACAGGGGGCTCTTGAGCAGTTCTTC
J: TRBJ2-1
V: TRBV19
D: TRBD1
size: once

CDR3: CASSLWGDGYTF
DNA: TGTGCCAGCAGCCTCTGGGGGGATGGCTACACCTTC
J: TRBJ1-2
V: TRBV3-1/TRBV3-2
D: .
size: .

CDR3: CASSQPSGFNEKLFF
DNA: TGCGCCAGCAGCCAGCCATCGGGGTTTAATGAAAAACTGTTTTTT
J: TRBJ1-4
V: TRBV4-1
D: .
size: .

CDR3: CASSLGRDRKLFF
DNA: TGTGCCAGCAGCTTAGGGAGGGACAGGAAACTGTTTTTT
J: TRBJ1-4
V: TRBV13
D: TRBD1
size: .

CDR3: CASKDSRGLYGYTF
DNA: TGTGCCAGCAAAGACAGCAGGGGGCTGTATGGCTACACCTTC
J: TRBJ1-2
V: TRBV6-5
D: TRBD1
size: .

CDR3: CASSYREPGTGELFF
DNA: TGTGCCAGCAGTTACAGGGAACCGGGGACCGGGGAGCTGTTTTTT
J: TRBJ2-2
V: TRBV9
D: .
size: .

CDR3: CAISEQLIGGGSEQYF
DNA: TGTGCCATCAGTGAGCAACTGATCGGGGGGGGCAGCGAGCAGTACTTC
J: TRBJ2-7
V: TRBV10-3
D: TRBD2
size: .

CDR3: CASSLPIPAGMETQYF
DNA: TGTGCCAGCAGCCTTCCCATACCAGCGGGTATGGAGACCCAGTACTTC
J: TRBJ2-5
V: TRBV11-2
D: .
size: .

CDR3: CASSIGRDRVTEQYF
DNA: TGTGCCAGTAGTATTGGGAGGGACAGGGTAACCGAGCAGTACTTC
J: TRBJ2-7
V: TRBV19
D: TRBD1
size: .